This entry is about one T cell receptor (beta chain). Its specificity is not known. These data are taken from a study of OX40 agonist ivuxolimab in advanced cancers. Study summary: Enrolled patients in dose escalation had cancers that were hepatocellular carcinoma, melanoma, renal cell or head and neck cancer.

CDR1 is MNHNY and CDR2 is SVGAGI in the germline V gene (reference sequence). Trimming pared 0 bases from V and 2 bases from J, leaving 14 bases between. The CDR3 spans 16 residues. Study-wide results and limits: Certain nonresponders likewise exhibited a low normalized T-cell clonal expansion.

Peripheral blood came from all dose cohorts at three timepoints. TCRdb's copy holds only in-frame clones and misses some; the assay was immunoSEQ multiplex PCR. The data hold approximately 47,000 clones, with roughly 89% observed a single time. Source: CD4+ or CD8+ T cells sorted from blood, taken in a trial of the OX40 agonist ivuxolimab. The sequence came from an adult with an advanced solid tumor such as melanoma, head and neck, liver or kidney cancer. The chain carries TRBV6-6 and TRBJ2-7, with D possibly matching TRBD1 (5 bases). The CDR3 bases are TGTGCCAGCAGTTACTCCCAGGGTCCAAAGCCCTACGAGCAGTACTTC. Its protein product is CASSYSQGPKPYEQYF.